This record looks at one T cell receptor (beta chain) sequence and its context. Its specificity is unknown. V dropped 6 bases and J dropped 1; count of bases not matched to a gene: 3. The CDR3 extends over 14 amino acids. Germline V gene data show CDR1 as SGHDN and CDR2 as FVKESK. These data come from a study of cytomegalovirus exposure and HLA in healthy donors. Findings of the study overall: Both high specificity and high sensitivity reportedly marked the classifier's diagnosis of cytomegalovirus status.

A multiplex PCR was run with 60 Vbeta primers and 13 Jbeta primers. Sequencing used immunoSEQ multiplex PCR; TCRdb keeps in-frame clones, though not all of them. The repertoire holds nearly 100,000 clones, about a tenth seen once, with around 4.9% in the top ten. The sequence was collected from a man aged 50 or older in good health and CMV-seropositive. Sequenced material: PBMCs. The rearrangement links TRBV14 to TRBJ2-5; 9 bases agree with TRBD2. CDR3: CASSLSGGQETQYF. CDR3 DNA: TGTGCCAGCAGTCTTAGCGGGGGCCAAGAGACCCAGTACTTC.